Listed below are T cell receptor beta chains from one sample, sequenced in a study of STAT3 mutations in large granular lymphocyte leukemia. TCRdb's copy holds only in-frame clones and misses some; the assay was immunoSEQ multiplex PCR. The sample records about 9,300 clones, around 89% being singletons. The sequenced sample was peripheral blood mononuclear cells. The receptors come from a man older than 75 with T-cell large granular lymphocyte leukemia. Some clones in this sample may be carry-over from other donors' samples. CDR3s leave out the opening cysteine and the closing phenylalanine or tryptophan. The D gene is left open where the match is weak.

>TRBV6-5|11|TRBJ1-3|NA
ASSYGAGNTIY
>TRBV18|15|TRBJ2-1|TRBD2
ASSPRSTSGEGNEQF
>TRBV30|12|TRBJ1-3|NA
AWTRGNSGNTIY
>TRBV5-1|12|TRBJ1-1|NA
ASSLRFENTEAF
>TRBV13|15|TRBJ1-3|NA
ASSSRSGGSSGNTIY
>TRBV19|13|TRBJ2-7|NA
ASSSLGVPYYEQY
>TRBV7-8|13|TRBJ1-1|NA
ASSLGPLGGTEAF
>TRBV6-6|13|TRBJ2-2|TRBD2
ASSLAGVTTGELF
>TRBV18|13|TRBJ2-7|TRBD1
ASSPQAAGGDEQY
>TRBV7-8|14|TRBJ2-3|TRBD2
ASSLGASGGPFTQY
>TRBV6-6|14|TRBJ2-2|TRBD2
ASSGLAGGDTGELF